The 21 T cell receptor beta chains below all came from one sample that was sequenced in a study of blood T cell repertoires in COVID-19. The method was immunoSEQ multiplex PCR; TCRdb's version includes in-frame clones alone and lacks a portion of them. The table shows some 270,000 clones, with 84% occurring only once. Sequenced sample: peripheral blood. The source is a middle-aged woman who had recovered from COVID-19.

The CDR3 protein is CASRNQGLTSYNSPLHF. DNA of the CDR3: TGTGCCAGCAGGAATCAGGGTCTTACATCCTATAATTCACCCCTCCACTTT. The chain recombines TRBV2 with TRBJ1-6, with D possibly being TRBD1 (5 bases). The CDR3 covers 17 residues. From germline, CDR1 is SNHLY and CDR2 FYNNEI. The V end lost 6 bases, the J end lost 1 base, and 16 bases lay between the germline ends.

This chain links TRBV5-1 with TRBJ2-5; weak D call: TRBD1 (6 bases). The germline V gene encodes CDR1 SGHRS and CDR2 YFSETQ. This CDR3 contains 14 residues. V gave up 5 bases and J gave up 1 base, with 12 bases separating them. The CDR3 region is CASRIGTPQETQYF. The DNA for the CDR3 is TGCGCCAGCAGGATCGGGACACCCCAAGAGACCCAGTACTTC.

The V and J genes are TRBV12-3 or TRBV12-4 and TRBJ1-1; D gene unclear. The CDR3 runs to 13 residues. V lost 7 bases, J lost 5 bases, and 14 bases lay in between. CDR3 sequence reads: CASIFARRTEAFF. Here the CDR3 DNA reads TGTGCCAGCATCTTCGCCAGGAGGACTGAAGCTTTCTTT.

CDR3 bases: TGTGCCAGCAGGATTCAGGGGAATGGCTACACCTTC. Residues: CASRIQGNGYTF. The chain carries TRBV2 and TRBJ1-2; perhaps TRBD1 as D (6 bases). The V end was cut by 6 bases, the J end by 6 bases, with 11 bases between. In germline, CDR1 is SNHLY, CDR2 FYNNEI. The CDR3 totals 12 residues.

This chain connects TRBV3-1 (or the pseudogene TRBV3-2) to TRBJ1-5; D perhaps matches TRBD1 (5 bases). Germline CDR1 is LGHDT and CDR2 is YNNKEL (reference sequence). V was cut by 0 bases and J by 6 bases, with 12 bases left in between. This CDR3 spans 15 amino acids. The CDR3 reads CASSQEGGQGQPQHF. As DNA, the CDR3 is TGTGCCAGCAGCCAAGAAGGAGGGCAGGGTCAGCCCCAGCATTTT.

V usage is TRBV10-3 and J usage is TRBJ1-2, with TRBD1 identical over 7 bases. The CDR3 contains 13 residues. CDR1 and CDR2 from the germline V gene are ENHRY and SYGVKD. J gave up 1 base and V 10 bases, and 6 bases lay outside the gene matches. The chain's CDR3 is CATKPGGNYGYTF. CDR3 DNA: TGTGCCACGAAGCCAGGGGGTAACTATGGCTACACCTTC.

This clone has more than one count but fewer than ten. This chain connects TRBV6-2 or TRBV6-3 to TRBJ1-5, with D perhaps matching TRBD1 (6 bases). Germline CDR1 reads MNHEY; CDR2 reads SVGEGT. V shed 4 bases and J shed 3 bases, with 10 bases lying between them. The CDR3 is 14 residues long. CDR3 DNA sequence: TGTGCCAGCAGTTCCCGGGACACCAATCAGCCCCAGCATTTT. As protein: CASSSRDTNQPQHF.

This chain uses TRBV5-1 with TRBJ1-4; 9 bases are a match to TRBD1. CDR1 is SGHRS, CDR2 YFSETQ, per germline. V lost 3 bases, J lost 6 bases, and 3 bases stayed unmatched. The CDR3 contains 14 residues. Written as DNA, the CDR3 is TGCGCCAGCAGCTGGGGACAGGGAGATGAAAAACTGTTTTTT. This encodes CASSWGQGDEKLFF.

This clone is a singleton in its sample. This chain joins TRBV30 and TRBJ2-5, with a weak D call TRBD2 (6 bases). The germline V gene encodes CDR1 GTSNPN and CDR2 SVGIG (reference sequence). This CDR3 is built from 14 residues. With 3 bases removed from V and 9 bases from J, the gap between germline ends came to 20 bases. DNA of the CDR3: TGTGCCTGGAGCGAGGAGGGACTCGGAAGTGCCCAGTACTTC. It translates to CAWSEEGLGSAQYF.

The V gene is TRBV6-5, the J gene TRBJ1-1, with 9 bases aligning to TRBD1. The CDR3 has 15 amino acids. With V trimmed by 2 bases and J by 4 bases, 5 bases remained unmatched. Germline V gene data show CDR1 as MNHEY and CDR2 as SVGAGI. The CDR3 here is CASSYATGGSTEAFF. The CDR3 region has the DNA TGTGCCAGCAGTTACGCGACAGGGGGTTCCACTGAAGCTTTCTTT.

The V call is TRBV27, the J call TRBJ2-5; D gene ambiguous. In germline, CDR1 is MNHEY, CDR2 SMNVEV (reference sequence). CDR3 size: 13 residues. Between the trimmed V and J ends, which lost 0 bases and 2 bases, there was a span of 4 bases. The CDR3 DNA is TGTGCCAGCAGTTTATCATTACAAGAGACCCAGTACTTC. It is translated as CASSLSLQETQYF.

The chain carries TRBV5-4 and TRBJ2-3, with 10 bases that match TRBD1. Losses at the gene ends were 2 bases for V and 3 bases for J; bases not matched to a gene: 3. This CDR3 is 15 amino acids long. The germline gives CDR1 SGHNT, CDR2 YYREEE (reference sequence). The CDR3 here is CASSFPGQGTDTQYF. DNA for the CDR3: TGTGCCAGCAGCTTTCCGGGACAGGGGACAGATACGCAGTATTTT.

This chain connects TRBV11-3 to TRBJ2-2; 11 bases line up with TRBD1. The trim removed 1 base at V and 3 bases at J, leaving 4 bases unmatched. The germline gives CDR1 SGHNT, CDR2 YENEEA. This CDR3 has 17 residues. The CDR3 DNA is TGTGCCAGCAGCTTAGGGACAGGGGGCTTGGACACCGGGGAGCTGTTTTTT. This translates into CASSLGTGGLDTGELFF. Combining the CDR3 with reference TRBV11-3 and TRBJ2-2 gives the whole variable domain EAGVVQSPRYKIIEKKQPVAFWCNPISGHNTLYWYLQNLGQGPELLIRYENEEAVDDSQLPKDRFSAERLKGVDSTLKIQPAELGDSAVYLCASSLGTGGLDTGELFFGEGSRLTVL.

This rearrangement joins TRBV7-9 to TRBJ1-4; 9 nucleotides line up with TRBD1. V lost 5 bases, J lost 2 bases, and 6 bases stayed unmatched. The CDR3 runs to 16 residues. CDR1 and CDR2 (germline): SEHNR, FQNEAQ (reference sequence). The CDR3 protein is CASSPGQGVTNEKLFF. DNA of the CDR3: TGTGCCAGCAGCCCGGGACAGGGAGTCACTAATGAAAAACTGTTTTTT.

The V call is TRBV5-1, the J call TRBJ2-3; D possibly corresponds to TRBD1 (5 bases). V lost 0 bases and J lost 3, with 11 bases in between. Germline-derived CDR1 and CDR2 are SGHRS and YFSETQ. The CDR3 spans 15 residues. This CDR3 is CASSLGQLETDTQYF. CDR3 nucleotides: TGCGCCAGCAGCTTGGGACAGTTAGAGACAGATACGCAGTATTTT.

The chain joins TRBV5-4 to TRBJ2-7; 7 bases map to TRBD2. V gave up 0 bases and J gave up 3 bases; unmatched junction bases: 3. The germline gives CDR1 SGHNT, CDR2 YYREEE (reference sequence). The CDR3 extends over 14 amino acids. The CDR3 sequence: CASSLDAGVYEQYF. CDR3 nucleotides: TGTGCCAGCAGCTTGGACGCGGGGGTCTACGAGCAGTACTTC.

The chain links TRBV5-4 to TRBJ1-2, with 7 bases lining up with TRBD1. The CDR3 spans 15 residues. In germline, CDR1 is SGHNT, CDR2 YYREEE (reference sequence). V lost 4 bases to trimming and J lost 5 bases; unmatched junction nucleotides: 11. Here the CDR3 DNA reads TGTGCCAGCAGCCCTTTGACAGGGTCGAGATATGGCTACACCTTC. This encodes CASSPLTGSRYGYTF.

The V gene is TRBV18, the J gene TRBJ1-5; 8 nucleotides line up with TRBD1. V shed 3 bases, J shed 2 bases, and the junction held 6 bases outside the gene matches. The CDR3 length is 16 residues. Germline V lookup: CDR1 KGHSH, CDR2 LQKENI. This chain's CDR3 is CASSPQDRVGNQPQHF. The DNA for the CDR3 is TGTGCCAGCTCACCCCAGGACAGGGTGGGCAATCAGCCCCAGCATTTT.

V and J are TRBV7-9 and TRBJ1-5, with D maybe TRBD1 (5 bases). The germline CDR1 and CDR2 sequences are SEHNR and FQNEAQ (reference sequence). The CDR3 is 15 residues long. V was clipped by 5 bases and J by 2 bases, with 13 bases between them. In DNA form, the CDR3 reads TGTGCCAGCAGCCCCACCGGGGGTGGCAATCAGCCCCAGCATTTT. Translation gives CASSPTGGGNQPQHF.

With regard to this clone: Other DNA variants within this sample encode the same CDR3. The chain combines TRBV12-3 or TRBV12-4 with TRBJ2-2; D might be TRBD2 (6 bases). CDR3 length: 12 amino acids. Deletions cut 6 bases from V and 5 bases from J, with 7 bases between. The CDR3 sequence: CASSRGTGELFF. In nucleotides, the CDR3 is TGTGCCAGCAGCCGGGGGACCGGGGAGCTGTTTTTT.

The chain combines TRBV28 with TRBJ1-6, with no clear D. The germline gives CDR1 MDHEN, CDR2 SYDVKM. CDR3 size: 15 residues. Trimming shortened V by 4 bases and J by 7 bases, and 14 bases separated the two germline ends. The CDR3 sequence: CASSSLALSNSPLHF. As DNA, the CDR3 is TGTGCCAGCAGTTCCCTGGCCCTGTCAAATTCACCCCTCCACTTT. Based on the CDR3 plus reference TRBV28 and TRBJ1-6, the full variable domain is DVKVTQSSRYLVKRTGEKVFLECVQDMDHENMFWYRQDPGLGLRLIYFSYDVKMKEKGDIPEGYSVSREKKERFSLILESASTNQTSMYLCASSSLALSNSPLHFGNGTRLTVT.